These 21 T cell receptor gamma chains were all obtained from the same sample, sequenced in a study of γδ T cells in repeated Plasmodium falciparum infection. Flow sorting of PBMC yielded separate Vgamma9/Vdelta2+ and Vdelta2-negative gammadelta T cell populations for bulk repertoire analysis. TCRdb re-called the multiplex PCR reads through CATT. The sample has several thousand gamma-chain clones, 3% to 3.5% seen once; the top ten hold about a third. The sample was gamma-delta T cells from blood. The receptors were gathered from a pool of human donors (malaria-infected and uninfected, not separated).

In regard to this clone: The protein in TCRdb stems from a much larger clone and differs at residue 4 from this DNA's translation, likely a read error; here the protein is translated from the DNA. V is TRGV9 and J is TRGJP. The CDR3 is 15 amino acids. Per the germline V gene, CDR1 is GITISATS and CDR2 is ISYDGTV (reference sequence). Here the CDR3 DNA reads TGTGCCTTGCGGGAGGAGTCGTTGGGCAAAAAAATCAAGGTATTT. This gives the protein CALREESLGKKIKVF.

With the J gene uncalled, the V gene is TRGV9. The V gene's germline CDR1 is GITISATS and CDR2 ISYDGTV (reference sequence). The CDR3 is made up of 19 amino acids. The CDR3 sequence: CACDTLGGDPPALTAQLFF. CDR3 sequence (DNA): TGTGCCTGTGACACCCTGGGGGGGGACCCACCAGCTTTGACAGCACAACTCTTCTTT.

Many counts were recorded for this clone. The V and J genes are TRGV9 and TRGJP. The CDR3 spans 18 residues. The germline CDR1 and CDR2 sequences are GITISATS and ISYDGTV (reference sequence). Trimming took 0 bases from V and 7 from J; bases not matched to a gene: 9. The CDR3 DNA sequence: TGTGCCTTGTGGGAGGTGCTGCATGAGGAGTTGGGCAAAAAAATCAAGGTATTT. It translates to CALWEVLHEELGKKIKVF.

This clone has just a few counts. TCRdb attributes to this sequence the protein of a much larger clone, which differs from the DNA translation at residue 13; a read error is likely, and the protein displayed is translated from the DNA. The V call is TRGV9, the J call TRGJP. TCRdb supplies no J gene; here it was assigned by aligning the nucleotide sequence to germline. Per the germline V gene, CDR1 is GITISATS and CDR2 is ISYDGTV (reference sequence). The CDR3 is 17 residues long. The CDR3 region is CALWEVRLELGKEIKVF. The DNA for the CDR3 is TGTGCCTTGTGGGAGGTGCGTTTGGAGTTGGGCAAAGAAATCAAGGTATTT.

A few counts support this clone. The protein that TCRdb holds for this DNA derives from a much larger clone and differs from the translated DNA at residue 11, which likely indicates a read error; the protein shown here is translated from the DNA. The rearrangement links TRGV9 to TRGJ1 or TRGJ2. This CDR3 is built from 13 residues. The germline V gene encodes CDR1 GITISATS and CDR2 ISYDGTV (reference sequence). DNA for the CDR3: TGTGCCTTGTGGGAGGTGCACCATAGTAAGAGACTCTTT. It encodes CALWEVHHSKRLF.

This clone qualifies as large (0.1 to 1%). This same CDR3 is encoded by further DNA sequences in the sample. The CDR3 spells CALWDEELGKKIKVF. The CDR3 DNA sequence: TGTGCCTTGTGGGATGAAGAGTTGGGCAAAAAAATCAAGGTATTT. The V and J genes are TRGV9 and TRGJP. Trimming at V came to 4 bases and at J to 5 bases, leaving 2 bases not matched to a gene. From germline, CDR1 is GITISATS and CDR2 ISYDGTV (reference sequence). The CDR3 is made up of 15 amino acids.

Worth noting for this clone: This sequence is one base from a far larger clone and is likely a read error. The chain uses TRGV4 and TRGJ1 or TRGJ2. Trimming took 6 bases from V and 4 from J; bases not matched to a gene: 12. The CDR3 spans 14 residues. Germline loops: CDR1 EGSTGY, CDR2 YDSYTSSV. This CDR3 reads CATWPWGGYYKKLF. CDR3 nucleotides: TGTGCCACCTGGCCGTGGGGGGGCTATTATAAGAAACTCTTT.

The V call is TRGV9, the J call TRGJP. Here the J gene was assigned by germline matching of the DNA, as TCRdb has none. CDR3 size: 17 residues. V trimming: 3 bases; J trimming: 8 bases; junction bases outside the gene matches: 10. Germline CDR1 and CDR2: GITISATS and ISYDGTV (reference sequence). CDR3 coding DNA: TGTGCCTTGTGGGAGTCTCCCTGGCAGTTGGGCAAAAAAATCAAGGTATTT. It translates to CALWESPWQLGKKIKVF.

As concerns this clone: TCRdb shows a much larger clone's protein in place of this DNA's translation, and the two differ at residue 4, likely through a read error; the protein shown is translated from the DNA. The chain combines TRGV9 with TRGJ1 or TRGJ2. Here the J gene was assigned by germline matching of the DNA, as TCRdb has none. The CDR3 spans 13 residues. Germline CDR1 is GITISATS and CDR2 is ISYDGTV (reference sequence). The CDR3 region is CALRELSQFKKLF. The CDR3 DNA follows: TGTGCCTTGCGGGAGCTCTCACAGTTTAAGAAACTCTTT.

This clone was detected only a few times. The rearrangement uses TRGV9 and TRGJP. In the absence of a J gene in TCRdb, the DNA was matched to germline to assign it here. V gave up 3 bases and J gave up 3 bases; unmatched junction bases: 8. The CDR3 has 18 amino acids. CDR1 GITISATS and CDR2 ISYDGTV come from the germline V gene (reference sequence). The CDR3: CALWENNKQELGKKIKVF. In DNA form, the CDR3 reads TGTGCCTTGTGGGAGAATAACAAGCAAGAGTTGGGCAAAAAAATCAAGGTATTT.

Details on this clone: It differs at one base from a far larger clone, so likely a read error. Other DNA sequences within the sample encode an identical CDR3. The chain recombines TRGV9 with TRGJP. Germline V gives CDR1 GITISATS, CDR2 ISYDGTV (reference sequence). There are 16 residues in the CDR3. This CDR3 is CALWQGGELGKKIKVF. As DNA, the CDR3 is TGTGCTTTGTGGCAAGGAGGAGAGTTGGGCAAAAAAATCAAGGTATTT.

Concerning this clone: TCRdb's listed protein matches a much larger clone and diverges from this DNA's translation at residue 9, likely through a read error; the protein shown comes from the DNA. The V and J genes are TRGV9 and TRGJP. As TCRdb names no J gene, one was assigned here on the basis of a DNA match to germline. The CDR3 covers 16 residues. Per germline, CDR1 GITISATS and CDR2 ISYDGTV (reference sequence). The CDR3 reads CALWEAIESGKKIKVF. CDR3 DNA: TGTGCCTTGTGGGAGGCGATAGAGTCGGGCAAAAAAATCAAGGTATTT.

By sample fraction, this clone is medium-sized. V is TRGV5 and J is TRGJ1 or TRGJ2. Trimming at V came to 0 bases and at J to 12 bases, leaving 5 bases not matched to a gene. The CDR3 is 11 residues long. CDR1 is VINAFY, CDR2 YDVSNSKD, per germline. The CDR3 region is CATWDRPRKLF. The CDR3 coding sequence is TGTGCCACCTGGGACAGGCCAAGGAAACTCTTT.

This clone was found many times. A read error is likely here: a far larger clone is one base away. V gene TRGV4 combines with J gene TRGJ1 or TRGJ2. The CDR3 has 15 amino acids. Germline V lookup: CDR1 EGSTGY, CDR2 YDSYTSSV. The CDR3: CATWGGPGDYYKKLF. As DNA, the CDR3 is TGTGCCACCTGGGGTGGGCCAGGGGATTATTATAAGAAACTCTTT.

The rearrangement uses TRGV9 and TRGJP. In the absence of a J gene in TCRdb, the DNA was matched to germline to assign it here. The CDR3 extends over 16 amino acids. V lost 3 bases to trimming and J lost 9 bases; unmatched junction nucleotides: 8. The V gene's germline CDR1 is GITISATS and CDR2 ISYDGTV (reference sequence). CDR3 in amino acids: CALWETPGLGKKIKVF. The CDR3 DNA reads TGTGCCTTGTGGGAGACCCCAGGGTTGGGCAAAAAAATCAAGGTATTT.

Remarks on this clone: A much larger clone differs by one base, so this may be a read error. It is unclear where the CDR3 begins or ends on the DNA, so no DNA is shown, and the CDR3 is as TCRdb lists it. J gene calling gave no result, while the V gene is TRGV8. Germline V gives CDR1 VENAVY, CDR2 YDSYNSRV. Both ends counted, the CDR3 spans 30 residues. CDR3: CATWDVIIRNSLAVEQHLLSQVSIGRIQHF.

This clone appeared a few times. A much larger clone sits a single nucleotide away, making a read error possible. The same CDR3 also results from other DNA sequences found in this sample. V and J are TRGV4 and TRGJ1 or TRGJ2. CDR1 EGSTGY and CDR2 YDSYTSSV come from the germline V gene. CDR3 length equals 14 residues. This CDR3 is CATWDGTHYYKKLF. CDR3 in DNA: TGCGCCACCTGGGATGGGACCCATTATTATAAGAAACTCTTT.

This clone has only a few counts. A read error likely explains this, since a far larger clone differs by one base. The same CDR3 also results from other DNA sequences found in this sample. The J gene went uncalled, whereas the V gene is TRGV9. This CDR3 is built from 13 residues. Germline CDR1 reads GITISATS; CDR2 reads ISYDGTV (reference sequence). CDR3: CALWDEDYYKKLF. For the CDR3, the DNA is TGTGCCTTGTGGGACGAAGATTATTATAAGAAGCTCTTT.

Of note for this clone: The TCRdb record carries a much larger clone's protein, which differs from this DNA's translation at residues 15 and 20; a read error is the likely cause, and the protein listed here is the DNA translation. The CDR3 sequence is CATWDRRLVRTPTIPNYYKELF. DNA for the CDR3: TGTGCCACCTGGGACAGGCGTTTAGTAAGGACGCCCACCATACCGAATTATTATAAGGAACTCTTT. Here the V gene is TRGV1, but the J gene went uncalled. TRGV1 is an open reading frame whose function is uncertain. The CDR3 is made up of 22 amino acids.

As regards this clone: The protein recorded in TCRdb matches a much larger clone and deviates from this DNA's translation at residue 6, suggesting a read error; the protein here is obtained by translating the DNA. J is TRGJP and V is TRGV9. TCRdb offers no J gene call, so here the DNA was matched to germline to obtain one. V shed 2 bases and J 9 bases; nucleotides not matched to a gene: 7. Germline V CDR1 and CDR2: GITISATS, ISYDGTV (reference sequence). The CDR3 spans 16 residues. The CDR3 spells CALWEAHLLGKKIKVF. The CDR3 nucleotides are TGTGCCTTGTGGGAGGCGCACCTGTTGGGCAAAAAAATCAAGGTATTT.

This clone came up a few times. A read error may explain this, as a much larger clone is one base away. Other nucleotide sequences in the sample specify the same CDR3. The chain employs TRGV9 and TRGJP. TCRdb supplies no J gene; here it was assigned by aligning the nucleotide sequence to germline. V dropped 3 bases and J dropped 7; count of bases not matched to a gene: 9. CDR3 length equals 17 residues. The germline CDR1 and CDR2 sequences are GITISATS and ISYDGTV (reference sequence). CDR3 nucleotides: TGTGCCTTGTGGGAGCCGGCCAAGGAGTTGGGCAAAAAAATCAAGGTATTT. Its translation: CALWEPAKELGKKIKVF.